This T cell receptor beta chain is from a study of T cells in Graves' hyperthyroidism and ophthalmopathy. Absence of ophthalmopathy progression within 18 months defined stable Graves' hyperthyroidism. Aged 18 to 65, the patients had hyperthyroidism that was newly diagnosed and had lasted under 2 months. The table lists this clonotype with a count of one. Its antigen remains unidentified. Being one base from a much bigger clone, this may be a read error. Template material for amplifying TCR beta CDR3 regions consisted of RNA transcripts. The HTBI set primed first-round TCR CDR3 RT-PCR. TCRdb redid the calling of the multiplex PCR reads with MiXCR, one entry per CDR3 protein. The sample lists a few hundred thousand distinct CDR3 sequences, 15% to 19% occurring once. Findings of the study overall: Most thyroid-expanded clonotypes above 0.001 were also found in blood.

Input material: blood. The clonotype was recovered from a woman aged 30 to 39 with Graves' hyperthyroidism.

DNA of the CDR3: TGTGCCAGCAGTTACCGTTCGGGACGATGCTCTGGAAACACCATATATTTT. It encodes CASSYRSGRCSGNTIYF. The V gene is TRBV6-9, the J gene TRBJ1-3, with D maybe TRBD1 (5 bases). The CDR3 has 17 amino acids. V gave up 3 bases and J gave up 0 bases, with 15 bases separating them. Germline loops: CDR1 MNHGY, CDR2 SVAAGI.